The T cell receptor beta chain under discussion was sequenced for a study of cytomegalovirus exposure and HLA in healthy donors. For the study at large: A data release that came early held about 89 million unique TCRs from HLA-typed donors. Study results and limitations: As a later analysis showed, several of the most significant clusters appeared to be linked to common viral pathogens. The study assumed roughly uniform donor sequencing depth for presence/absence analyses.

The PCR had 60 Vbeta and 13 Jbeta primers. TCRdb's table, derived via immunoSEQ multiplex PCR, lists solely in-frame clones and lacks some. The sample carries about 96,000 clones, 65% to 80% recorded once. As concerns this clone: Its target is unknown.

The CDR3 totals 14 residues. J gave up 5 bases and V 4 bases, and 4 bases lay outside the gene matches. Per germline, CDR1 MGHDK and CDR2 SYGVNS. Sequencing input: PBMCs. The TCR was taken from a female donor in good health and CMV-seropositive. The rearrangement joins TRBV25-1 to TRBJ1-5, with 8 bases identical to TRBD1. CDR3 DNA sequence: TGTGCCAGCAGTGCAGCAGGGGGCTATCAGCCCCAGCATTTT. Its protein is CASSAAGGYQPQHF.